This T cell receptor beta chain derives from a study of OX40 agonist ivuxolimab in advanced cancers. The CDR3 sequence is 15 residues long. From germline, CDR1 is SGHTS and CDR2 YDEGEE. Losses at the gene ends were 4 bases for V and 4 bases for J; bases not matched to a gene: 8. The study, taken as a whole, reports: Some of the nonresponding patients also showed low levels of normalized T-cell clonal expansion. On average, a greater number of expanded clones characterised CD8+ T cells relative to CD4+.

In regard to this clone: No antigen is known for it.

At baseline, cycle 4 day 1, and cycle 7 day 1, blood was sampled. Sequencing used immunoSEQ multiplex PCR; TCRdb keeps in-frame clones, though not all of them. The sample lists about 40,000 clones, 80% to 90% occurring once. The TCR comes from an adult with an advanced solid tumor such as melanoma, head and neck, liver or kidney cancer. The sequences come from CD4+ or CD8+ T cells sorted from blood, collected in a trial of the OX40 agonist ivuxolimab. The V call is TRBV5-8, the J call TRBJ2-5, with TRBD1 matching over 9 bases. The CDR3 coding sequence is TGTGCCAGCAGCAGTGGACAGGGGAGACGAGAGACCCAGTACTTC. Residues: CASSSGQGRRETQYF. The full variable domain, rest sourced from reference TRBV5-8 and TRBJ2-5, is EAGVTQSPTHLIKTRGQQATLRCSPISGHTSVYWYQQALGLGLQFLLWYDEGEERNRGNFPPRFSGRQFPNYSSELNVNALELEDSALYLCASSSGQGRRETQYFGPGTRLLVL.